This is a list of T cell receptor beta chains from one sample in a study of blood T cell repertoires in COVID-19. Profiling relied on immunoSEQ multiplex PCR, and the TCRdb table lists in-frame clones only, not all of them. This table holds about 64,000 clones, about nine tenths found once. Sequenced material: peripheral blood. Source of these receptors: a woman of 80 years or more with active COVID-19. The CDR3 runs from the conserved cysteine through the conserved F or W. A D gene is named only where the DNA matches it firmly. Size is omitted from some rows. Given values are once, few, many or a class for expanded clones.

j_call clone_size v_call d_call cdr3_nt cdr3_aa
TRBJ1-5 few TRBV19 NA TGTGCCAGTAGTATCAGCCTGCCCCGGGAACAGCCCCAGCATTTT CASSISLPREQPQHF
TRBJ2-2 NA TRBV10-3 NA TGTGCCATCAGTGACCCCCCGGGACTGAAGAACACCGGGGAGCTGTTTTTT CAISDPPGLKNTGELFF
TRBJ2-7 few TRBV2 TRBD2 TGTGCCAGCAGTGACCCCATCCAGGGGCTAGCGGGAGCCCTAGGTACCTACGAGCAGTACTTC CASSDPIQGLAGALGTYEQYF
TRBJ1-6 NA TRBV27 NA TGTGCCAGCAGTTTATCTCAGGGAGGTTCACCCCTCCACTTT CASSLSQGGSPLHF
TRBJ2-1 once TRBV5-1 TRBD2 TGCGCCAGCAGCCCCGACGGGGGGGTCTCCAATGAGCAGTTCTTC CASSPDGGVSNEQFF
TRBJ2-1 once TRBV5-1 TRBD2 TGCGCCAGCAGCTTGGTGCTAGCGGGATCGCGAAGGGGCTCCTACAATGAGCAGTTCTTC CASSLVLAGSRRGSYNEQFF
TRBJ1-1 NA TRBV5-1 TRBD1 TGCGCCAGCAGCGCACAGGGGGACACTGAAGCTTTCTTT CASSAQGDTEAFF
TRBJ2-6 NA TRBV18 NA TGTGCCAGCTCACACAGGGATCCTGGGGCCAACGTCCTGACTTTC CASSHRDPGANVLTF
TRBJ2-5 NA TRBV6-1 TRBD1 TGTGCCAGCAGTGATACAGGGGGCAGGGAGACCCAGTACTTC CASSDTGGRETQYF
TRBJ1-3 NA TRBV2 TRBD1 TGTGCCAGCAGTGTTGGACAGGGGGCGATGACTGGAAACACCATATATTTT CASSVGQGAMTGNTIYF
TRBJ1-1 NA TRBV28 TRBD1 TGTGCCAGCAGTTCCCTCGGACAGGGATCCACTGAAGCTTTCTTT CASSSLGQGSTEAFF
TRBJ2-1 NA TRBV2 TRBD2 TGTGCCAGCAGGGAGAGTAGCGGGGGTCTCGTTGAGCAGTTCTTC CASRESSGGLVEQFF
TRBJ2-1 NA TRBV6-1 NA TGTGCCAGCAGTGAAAGCGTAGCCGCCTCCTACAATGAGCAGTTCTTC CASSESVAASYNEQFF
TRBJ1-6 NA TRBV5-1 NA TGCGCCAGCAGCTCTGACAGACTTTATAATTCACCCCTCCACTTT CASSSDRLYNSPLHF
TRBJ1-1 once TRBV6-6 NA TGTGCCAGCAGTTACGCCGAGATGAACACTGAAGCTTTCTTT CASSYAEMNTEAFF
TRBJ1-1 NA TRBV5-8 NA TGTGCCAGCAGCTTCAGCTGGGGGCCGAACACTGAAGCTTTCTTT CASSFSWGPNTEAFF
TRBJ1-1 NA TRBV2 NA TGTGCCAGCAGGGAAACTAGGACAGCTAACACTGAAGCTTTCTTT CASRETRTANTEAFF
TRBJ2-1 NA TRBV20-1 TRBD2 TGCAGTGCTAGTCCGGGACTAGGGCAGTTCTTC CSASPGLGQFF
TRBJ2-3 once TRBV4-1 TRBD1 TGCGCCAGCAGCCAAGACAGGACAGGGTTAACAGATACGCAGTATTTT CASSQDRTGLTDTQYF
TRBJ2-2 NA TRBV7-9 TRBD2 TGTGCCAGCAGCTTAAATGATGCGGGAGCGGGGGAGCTGTTTTTT CASSLNDAGAGELFF
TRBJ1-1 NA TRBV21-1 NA TGTGCCAGCAGCAAACCCGCTTCAATTCTTTACCGGGACAGGCAAAGGAACACTGAAGCTTTCTTT CASSKPASILYRDRQRNTEAFF
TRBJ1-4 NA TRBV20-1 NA TGCAGTGCTACGACTGGAGAAAAACTGTTTTTT CSATTGEKLFF
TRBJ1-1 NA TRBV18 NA TGTGCCAGCTCACCGGACCGAGGGAGCACTGAAGCTTTCTTT CASSPDRGSTEAFF
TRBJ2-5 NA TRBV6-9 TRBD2 TGTGCCAGCAGTTATTCCCCCCTGAGTCTAGCGGGAGAATTGGAAGAGACCCAGTACTTC CASSYSPLSLAGELEETQYF
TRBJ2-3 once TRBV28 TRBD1 TGTGCCAGTACGGGACAGTTGACAGATACGCAGTATTTT CASTGQLTDTQYF
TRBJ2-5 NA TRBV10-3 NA TGTGCCATGGCAGGTAGCCAAGAGACCCAGTACTTC CAMAGSQETQYF
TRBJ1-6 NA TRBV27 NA TGTGCCAGCAGTTTCCGCGGCTCACCCCTCCACTTT CASSFRGSPLHF
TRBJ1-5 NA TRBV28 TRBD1 TGTGCCAGCAGTGGACAGGTAGGCAATCAGCCCCAGCATTTT CASSGQVGNQPQHF
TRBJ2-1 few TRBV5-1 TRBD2 TGCGCCAGCAGCGTCCTAGCGGGGGGTACCTACAATGAGCAGTTCTTC CASSVLAGGTYNEQFF
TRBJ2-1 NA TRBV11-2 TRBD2 TGTGCCAGCAGCTTAGATTCGGGACTAGGCAACAATGAGCAGTTCTTC CASSLDSGLGNNEQFF
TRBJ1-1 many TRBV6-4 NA TGTGCCAGCAGTGAGCCCCGTTCAGGTGAAGCTTTCTTT CASSEPRSGEAFF
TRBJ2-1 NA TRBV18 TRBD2 TGTGCCAGCTCACTAGCGGGAGGGGGTACCTACAATGAGCAGTTCTTC CASSLAGGGTYNEQFF
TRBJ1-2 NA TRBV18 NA TGTGCCAGCTCACCCACCGCTATATCGACAGTGACTCATGGCTACACCTTC CASSPTAISTVTHGYTF
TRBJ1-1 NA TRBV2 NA TGTGCCAGCAGAAAATTTTGGCCGGACAGCCAGAACACTGAAGCTTTCTTT CASRKFWPDSQNTEAFF
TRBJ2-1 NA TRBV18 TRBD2 TGTGCCAGCTCATCAACTGTGACTAGCGGCCATGAGCAGTTCTTC CASSSTVTSGHEQFF
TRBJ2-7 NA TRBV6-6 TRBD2 TGTGCCAGCAGACCCAGCGGGAGCTCCTACGAGCAGTACTTC CASRPSGSSYEQYF
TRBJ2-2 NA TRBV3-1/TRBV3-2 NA TGTGCCAGCAGCCTTTACAGCAACACCGGGGAGCTGTTTTTT CASSLYSNTGELFF
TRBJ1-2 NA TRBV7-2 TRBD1 TGTGCCAGCAGCCCTCGACAGGGGTCGGGGGGCTACACCTTC CASSPRQGSGGYTF
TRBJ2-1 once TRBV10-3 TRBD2 TGTGCCATCAGTGATGCGGGGGAGAGGTACAATGAGCAGTTCTTC CAISDAGERYNEQFF
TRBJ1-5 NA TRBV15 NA TGTGCCACCAGCAGACCAAGCGTCGGTCAGCCCCAGCATTTT CATSRPSVGQPQHF
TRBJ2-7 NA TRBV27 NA TGTGCCAGCAGTTTCCACTCCGAAGCCTATGAGCAGTACTTC CASSFHSEAYEQYF